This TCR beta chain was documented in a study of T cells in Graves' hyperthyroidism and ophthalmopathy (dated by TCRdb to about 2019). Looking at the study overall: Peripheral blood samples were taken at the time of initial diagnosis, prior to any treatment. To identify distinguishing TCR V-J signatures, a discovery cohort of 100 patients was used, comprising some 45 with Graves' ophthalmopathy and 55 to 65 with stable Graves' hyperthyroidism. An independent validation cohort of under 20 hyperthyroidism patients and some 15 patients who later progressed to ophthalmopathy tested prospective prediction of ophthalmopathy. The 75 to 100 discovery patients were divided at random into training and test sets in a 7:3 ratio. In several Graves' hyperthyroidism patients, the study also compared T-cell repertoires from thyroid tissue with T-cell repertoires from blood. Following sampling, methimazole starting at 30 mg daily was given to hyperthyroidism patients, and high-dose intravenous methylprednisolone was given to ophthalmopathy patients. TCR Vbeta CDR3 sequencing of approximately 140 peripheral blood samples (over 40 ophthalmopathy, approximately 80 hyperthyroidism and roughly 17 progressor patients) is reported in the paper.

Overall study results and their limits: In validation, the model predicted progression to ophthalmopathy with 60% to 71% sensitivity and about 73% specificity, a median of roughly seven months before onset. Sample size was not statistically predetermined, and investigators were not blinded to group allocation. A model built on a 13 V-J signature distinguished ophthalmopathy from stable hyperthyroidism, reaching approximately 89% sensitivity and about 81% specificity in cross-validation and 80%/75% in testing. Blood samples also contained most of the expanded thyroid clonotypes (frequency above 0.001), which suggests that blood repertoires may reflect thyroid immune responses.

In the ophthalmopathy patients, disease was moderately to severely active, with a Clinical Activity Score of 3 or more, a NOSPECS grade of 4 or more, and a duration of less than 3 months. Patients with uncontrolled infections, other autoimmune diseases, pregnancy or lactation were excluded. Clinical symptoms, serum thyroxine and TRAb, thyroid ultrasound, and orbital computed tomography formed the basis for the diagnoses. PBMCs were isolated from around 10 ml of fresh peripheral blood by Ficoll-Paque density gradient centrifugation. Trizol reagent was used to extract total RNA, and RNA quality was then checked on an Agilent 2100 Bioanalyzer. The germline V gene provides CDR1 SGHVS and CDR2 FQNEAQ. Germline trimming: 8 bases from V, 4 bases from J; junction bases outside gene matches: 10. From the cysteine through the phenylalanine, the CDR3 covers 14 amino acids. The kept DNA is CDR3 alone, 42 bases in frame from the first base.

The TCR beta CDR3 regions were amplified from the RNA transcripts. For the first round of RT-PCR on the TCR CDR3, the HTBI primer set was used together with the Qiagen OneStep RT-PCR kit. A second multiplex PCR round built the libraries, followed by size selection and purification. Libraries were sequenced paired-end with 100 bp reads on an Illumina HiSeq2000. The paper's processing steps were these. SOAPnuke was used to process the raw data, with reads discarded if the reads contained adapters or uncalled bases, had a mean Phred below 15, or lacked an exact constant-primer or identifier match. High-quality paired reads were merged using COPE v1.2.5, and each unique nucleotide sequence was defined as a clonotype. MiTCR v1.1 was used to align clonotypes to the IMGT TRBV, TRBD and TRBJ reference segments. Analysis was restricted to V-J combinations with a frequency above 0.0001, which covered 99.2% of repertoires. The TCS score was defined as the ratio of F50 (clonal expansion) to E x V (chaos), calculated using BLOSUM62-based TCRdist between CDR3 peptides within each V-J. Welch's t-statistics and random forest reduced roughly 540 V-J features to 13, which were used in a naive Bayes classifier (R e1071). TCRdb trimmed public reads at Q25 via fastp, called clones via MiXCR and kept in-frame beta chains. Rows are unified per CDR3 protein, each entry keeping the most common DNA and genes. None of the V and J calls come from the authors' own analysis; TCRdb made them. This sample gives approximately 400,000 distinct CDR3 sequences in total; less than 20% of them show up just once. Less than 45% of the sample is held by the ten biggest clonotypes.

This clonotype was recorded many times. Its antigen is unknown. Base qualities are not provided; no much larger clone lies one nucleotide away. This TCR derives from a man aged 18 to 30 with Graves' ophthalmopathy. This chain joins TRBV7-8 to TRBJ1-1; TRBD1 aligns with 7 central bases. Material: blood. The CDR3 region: CASGQGVVATEAFF. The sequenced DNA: TGTGCCAGCGGTCAGGGGGTGGTCGCCACTGAAGCTTTCTTT.